The following is a T cell receptor beta chain sequence with its context. What it binds is not known. Cells designated naive CD8 were CD45RO-negative and were positively selected for CCR7, with terminally differentiated effector memory CD45RA+ cells excluded. There were only Caucasian adults among the donors, and all lived in Nashville, Tennessee. This CDR3 has 16 amino acids. Germline CDR1 reads SGHRS; CDR2 reads YFSETQ. J was trimmed by 2 bases and V by 2 bases; bases with no gene match: 5. This specimen comes from a study of shared clonotypes between healthy human individuals. Study results and caveats: It was only blood that was sampled, and tissue repertoires likely differ. It was anticipated that sequencing depth would influence how many clonotypes donors shared.

Assay used: immunoSEQ multiplex PCR; TCRdb lists only in-frame clones, some missing. Of about 2.1 million clones listed, 90% to 95% are singletons. This TCR was recovered from a young man in good health. Some clones in this sample may be carry-over from other donors' samples. The specimen sequenced was naive CD8+ T cells from PBMCs. This chain uses TRBV5-1 with TRBJ2-1; 9 nucleotides align to TRBD2. CDR3 coding DNA: TGCGCCAGCAGCTTAGGGCGGGAGGGCCCCTACAATGAGCAGTTCTTC. This translates into CASSLGREGPYNEQFF.